This passage covers 23 T cell receptor beta chains from one sample sequenced in a study of blood T cell repertoires in COVID-19. The repertoire was sequenced with immunoSEQ multiplex PCR; TCRdb's copy has only in-frame clones and lacks some. Of 200,000 to 250,000 clones detected, approximately 86% appear once; the ten largest clones hold 10%. Sequenced sample: PBMCs or T cells enriched from blood (not recorded which). These receptors originate from a man younger than 30 with acute COVID-19.

The rearrangement joins TRBV7-9 to TRBJ2-5; 7 positions agree with TRBD2. CDR1 SEHNR and CDR2 FQNEAQ come from the germline V gene (reference sequence). CDR3 length equals 17 residues. Losses at the gene ends were 0 bases for V and 5 bases for J; bases not matched to a gene: 12. The CDR3 DNA reads as TGTGCCAGCAGCTTAGCGATGGGGGGGTTGTCCTCGGAGACCCAGTACTTC. Translating it yields CASSLAMGGLSSETQYF.

Of note for this clone: The sample has other DNA sequences that encode this CDR3 too. The V call is TRBV4-3, the J call TRBJ1-2; D call uncertain. V was pared by 0 bases and J by 4 bases, with 9 bases between. From germline, CDR1 is LGHNA and CDR2 YSLEER. The CDR3 has 14 residues. The CDR3 DNA reads TGCGCCAGCAGCCAAGATAGCACGGGCTATGGCTACACCTTC. Its translation is CASSQDSTGYGYTF.

The gene calls are TRBV13 and TRBJ2-1, with D unclear. V shed 0 bases and J shed 5 bases, with 17 bases lying between them. Germline V gene lookup returns CDR1 PRHDT and CDR2 FYEKMQ (reference sequence). The CDR3 runs to 17 residues. Here the CDR3 DNA reads TGTGCCAGCAGCTTAGGGTCGCCTTTACTCGCCAACAATGAGCAGTTCTTC. Encoded protein: CASSLGSPLLANNEQFF.

The J gene is TRBJ1-5, the V gene TRBV6-2 or TRBV6-3; 9 bases are shared with TRBD1. J lost 2 bases, V lost 6 bases, and 14 bases had no gene match. Looked up from germline, CDR1 is MNHEY and CDR2 is SVGEGT. This CDR3 is built from 18 residues. The CDR3: CASSPWATGGRGNQPQHF. The CDR3 coding sequence is TGTGCCAGCAGCCCCTGGGCCACAGGGGGCCGAGGCAATCAGCCCCAGCATTTT.

The chain links TRBV11-2 to TRBJ1-1; 7 nucleotides line up with TRBD1. CDR3 size: 16 residues. Trimming removed 0 bases from V and 0 bases from J; junction bases left unmatched: 4. Germline V lookup: CDR1 SGHAT, CDR2 FQNNGV. CDR3 region: CASSLEGDSMNTEAFF. The CDR3 DNA follows: TGTGCCAGCAGCTTAGAGGGGGACAGTATGAACACTGAAGCTTTCTTT.

The rearrangement links TRBV5-4 to TRBJ1-1; D possibly corresponds to TRBD1 (6 bases). This CDR3 is built from 14 residues. CDR1 and CDR2 (germline): SGHNT, YYREEE (reference sequence). Trimming took off 1 base at V and 2 bases at J, with 9 bases between the two ends. CDR3 amino acids: CASSLLGTNTEAFF. The CDR3 DNA reads TGTGCCAGCAGCTTGTTAGGGACAAACACTGAAGCTTTCTTT.

With regard to this clone: Other DNA sequences of this sample code for an identical CDR3. The rearrangement uses TRBV7-9 and TRBJ2-2, with TRBD2 identical over 7 bases. V lost 3 bases to trimming and J lost 3 bases; unmatched junction nucleotides: 4. The CDR3 consists of 15 residues. The germline V gene has CDR1 SEHNR and CDR2 FQNEAQ (reference sequence). CDR3 region: CASSFLAGDTGELFF. The CDR3, as DNA: TGTGCCAGCAGCTTTTTAGCGGGTGACACCGGGGAGCTGTTTTTT. Complete variable domain (other parts from reference TRBV7-9 and TRBJ2-2): DTGVSQNPRHKITKRGQNVTFRCDPISEHNRLYWYRQTLGQGPEFLTYFQNEAQLEKSRLLSDRFSAERPKGSFSTLEIQRTEQGDSAMYLCASSFLAGDTGELFFGEGSRLTVL.

This clone has a single count. The V call is TRBV9, the J call TRBJ1-2, with D tentatively TRBD1 (5 bases). Germline V gene data show CDR1 as SGDLS and CDR2 as YYNGEE. The CDR3 spans 15 residues. Deletions cut 3 bases from V and 0 bases from J, with 12 bases between. CDR3 in amino acids: CASSAALQANYGYTF. The CDR3 DNA reads TGTGCCAGCAGCGCGGCGTTACAGGCTAACTATGGCTACACCTTC.

V gene TRBV25-1 combines with J gene TRBJ2-5, with D maybe TRBD1 (5 bases). The CDR3 has 16 residues. Germline loops: CDR1 MGHDK, CDR2 SYGVNS. V was pared by 3 bases and J by 2 bases, with 16 bases between. In DNA, the CDR3 is TGTGCCAGCAGTGAGACATTAAGGGGTGTGCAAGAGACCCAGTACTTC. Translating it yields CASSETLRGVQETQYF.

CDR3 coding DNA: TGTGCCAGCAGTACCGGGACTACCCCCAAGAGCTCCTACGAGCAGTACTTC. It is translated as CASSTGTTPKSSYEQYF. The chain links TRBV27 to TRBJ2-7; 7 bases are a match to TRBD2. From germline, CDR1 is MNHEY and CDR2 SMNVEV (reference sequence). Losses at the gene ends were 5 bases for V and 0 bases for J; bases not matched to a gene: 13. The CDR3 is made up of 17 amino acids.

The rearrangement uses TRBV6-5 and TRBJ1-1; 10 positions match TRBD1. The ends lost 4 bases at V and 7 bases at J; junction bases unmatched: 3. CDR1 and CDR2 (germline): MNHEY, SVGAGI. The CDR3 runs to 13 residues. The chain's CDR3 is CASSWDRGREAFF. In DNA, the CDR3 is TGTGCCAGCAGTTGGGACAGGGGACGTGAAGCTTTCTTT.

As to this clone: The junction shows a germline mismatch at one end, possibly a read error. V and J are TRBV7-7 and TRBJ2-1, with TRBD1 identical over 7 bases. Germline V gene data show CDR1 as SSHAT and CDR2 as FNYEAQ (reference sequence). The CDR3 is 14 amino acids. CDR3: CASSRDRVANEQFF. The CDR3 DNA is TGTGCTAGCAGCCGAGACAGGGTGGCAAATGAGCAGTTCTTC.

The chain joins TRBV19 to TRBJ2-7, with D possibly being TRBD2 (5 bases). Germline loops: CDR1 LNHDA, CDR2 SQIVND (reference sequence). The V end was cut by 5 bases, the J end by 6 bases, with 20 bases between. The CDR3 is 15 amino acids. In DNA form, the CDR3 reads TGTGCCAGTAGTTCCGGACTGGCTCACGTGGCCGAGCAGTACTTC. It codes for CASSSGLAHVAEQYF.

The J gene is TRBJ2-1, the V gene TRBV30, with a possible D match to TRBD2 (5 bases). Per the germline V gene, CDR1 is GTSNPN and CDR2 is SVGIG (reference sequence). V was cut by 2 bases and J by 7 bases, with 12 bases left in between. This CDR3 has 13 residues. The CDR3 region has the DNA TGTGCCTGGAGTCTGGAGGCTCGGAATGAGCAGTTCTTC. Protein product: CAWSLEARNEQFF. The entire variable domain, with the rest obtained from reference TRBV30 and TRBJ2-1, is as follows: SQTIHQWPATLVQPVGSPLSLECTVEGTSNPNLYWYRQAAGRGLQLLFYSVGIGQISSEVPQNLSASRPQDRQFILSSKKLLLSDSGFYLCAWSLEARNEQFFGPGTRLTVL.

CDR3 nucleotides: TGTGCCAGCAGCTTTTATCCAGCGGGAGTAAATGAGCAGTTCTTC. Translation gives CASSFYPAGVNEQFF. V usage is TRBV13 and J usage is TRBJ2-1; 8 nucleotides match TRBD2. The V gene's germline CDR1 is PRHDT and CDR2 FYEKMQ (reference sequence). The CDR3 runs to 15 residues. V lost 3 bases to trimming and J lost 7 bases; unmatched junction nucleotides: 8.

The rearrangement uses TRBV7-8 and TRBJ2-1; TRBD2 is a possible D gene (7 bases). Trimming shortened V by 5 bases and J by 8 bases, and 16 bases separated the two germline ends. CDR3 length: 14 amino acids. Germline V lookup: CDR1 SGHVS, CDR2 FQNEAQ. CDR3 coding DNA: TGTGCCAGCAGCCCGAGGAGGGGGGGCCATGAGCAGTTCTTC. This sequence encodes CASSPRRGGHEQFF. The variable domain in full, with the rest retrieved from reference TRBV7-8 and TRBJ2-1, is GAGVSQSPRYKVAKRGQDVALRCDPISGHVSLFWYQQALGQGPEFLTYFQNEAQLDKSGLPSDRFFAERPEGSVSTLKIQRTQQEDSAVYLCASSPRRGGHEQFFGPGTRLTVL.

This clone was seen only once. The chain is built from TRBV11-2 and TRBJ1-2, with a weak D call TRBD1 (5 bases). CDR1 is SGHAT, CDR2 FQNNGV, per germline. V lost 3 bases and J lost 8, with 16 bases in between. This CDR3 has 14 amino acids. The CDR3 sequence is CASSFDGGWDGYTF. For the CDR3, the DNA is TGTGCCAGCAGCTTCGACGGGGGGTGGGACGGCTACACCTTC.

The rearrangement uses TRBV27 and TRBJ2-7; D may be TRBD2 (5 bases). In germline, CDR1 is MNHEY, CDR2 SMNVEV (reference sequence). Trimming removed 5 bases at V and 0 bases at J, with 14 bases between. The CDR3 covers 15 residues. DNA for the CDR3: TGTGCCAGCAGTCCCGGCCTAGGGAGCTCCTACGAGCAGTACTTC. Translated: CASSPGLGSSYEQYF.

This clone occurred a few times. V and J are TRBV28 and TRBJ1-6; 7 bases align to TRBD1. The CDR3 has 16 amino acids. With 6 bases clipped from V and 5 bases from J, the junction kept 10 bases outside the gene matches. Germline CDR1 and CDR2: MDHEN and SYDVKM. The CDR3 sequence: CASSAPTGSDNSPLHF. CDR3 nucleotides: TGTGCCAGCAGCGCGCCGACAGGGAGCGATAATTCACCCCTCCACTTT.

The CDR3 region is CASSNLTGQGMNIQYF. Here the CDR3 DNA reads TGTGCCAGCAGTAATCTTACAGGGCAGGGGATGAACATTCAGTACTTC. V and J are TRBV6-2 or TRBV6-3 and TRBJ2-4; TRBD1 is a possible D gene (6 bases). The CDR3 is 16 amino acids. Trimming stripped 5 bases from V and 7 bases from J, with 21 bases between. CDR1 MNHEY and CDR2 SVGEGT come from the germline V gene.

The chain has TRBV7-8 and TRBJ2-7; TRBD2 is a possible D gene (6 bases). CDR1 is SGHVS, CDR2 FQNEAQ, per germline. The V end lost 5 bases, the J end lost 6 bases, and 17 bases lay between the germline ends. The CDR3 contains 14 residues. The CDR3 sequence: CASSLIAVAVEQYF. The DNA for the CDR3 is TGTGCCAGCAGCCTAATAGCGGTAGCCGTCGAGCAGTACTTC.

V is TRBV11-2 and J is TRBJ1-1; a possible D gene is TRBD1 (5 bases). Trimming left V 6 bases short and J 1 base short, with 15 bases between. CDR1 is SGHAT and CDR2 is FQNNGV in the germline V gene. CDR3 size: 15 residues. This CDR3 reads CASRREGMGNTEAFF. The CDR3 DNA reads as TGTGCCAGCAGGAGGGAGGGGATGGGGAACACTGAAGCTTTCTTT.

The V call is TRBV4-3, the J call TRBJ2-1; TRBD2 matches at 7 bases. Losses at the gene ends were 3 bases for V and 6 bases for J; bases not matched to a gene: 14. Germline CDR1 and CDR2: LGHNA and YSLEER. The CDR3 length is 17 residues. CDR3 protein: CASSQQATSVYGNEQFF. DNA of the CDR3: TGCGCCAGCAGCCAGCAGGCAACTAGCGTTTATGGCAATGAGCAGTTCTTC.